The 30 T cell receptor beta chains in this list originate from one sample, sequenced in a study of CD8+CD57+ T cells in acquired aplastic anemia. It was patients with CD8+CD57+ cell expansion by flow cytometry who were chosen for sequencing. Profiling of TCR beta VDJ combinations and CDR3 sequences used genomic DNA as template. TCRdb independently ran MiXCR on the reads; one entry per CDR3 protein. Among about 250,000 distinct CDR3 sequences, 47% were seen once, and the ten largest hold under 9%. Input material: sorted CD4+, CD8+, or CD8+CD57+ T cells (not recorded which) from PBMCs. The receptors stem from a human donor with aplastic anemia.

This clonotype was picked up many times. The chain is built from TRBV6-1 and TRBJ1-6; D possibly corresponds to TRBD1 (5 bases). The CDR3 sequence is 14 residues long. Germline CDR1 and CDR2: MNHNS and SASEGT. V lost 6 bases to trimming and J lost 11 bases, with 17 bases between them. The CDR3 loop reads CASSDDSLAAPLHF. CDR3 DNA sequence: TGTGCCAGCAGCGATGACAGTTTGGCGGCACCCCTCCACTTT.

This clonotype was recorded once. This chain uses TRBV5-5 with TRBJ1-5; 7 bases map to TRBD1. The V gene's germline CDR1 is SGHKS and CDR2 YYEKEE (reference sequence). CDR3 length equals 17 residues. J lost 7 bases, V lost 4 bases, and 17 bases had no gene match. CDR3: CASSVGQRYSYEQPQHF. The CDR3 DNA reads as TGTGCCAGCAGCGTGGGACAGCGATACTCCTACGAGCAGCCCCAGCATTTT. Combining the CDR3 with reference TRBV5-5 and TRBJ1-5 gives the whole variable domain DAGVTQSPTHLIKTRGQQVTLRCSPISGHKSVSWYQQVLGQGPQFIFQYYEKEERGRGNFPDRFSARQFPNYSSELNVNALLLGDSALYLCASSVGQRYSYEQPQHFGDGTRLSIL.

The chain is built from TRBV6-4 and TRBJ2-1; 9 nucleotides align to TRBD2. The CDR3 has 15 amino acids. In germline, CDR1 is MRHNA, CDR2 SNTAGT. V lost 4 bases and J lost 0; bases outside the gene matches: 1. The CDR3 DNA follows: TGTGCCAGCAGTGTGACTAGCGGCTCCTACAATGAGCAGTTCTTC. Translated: CASSVTSGSYNEQFF.

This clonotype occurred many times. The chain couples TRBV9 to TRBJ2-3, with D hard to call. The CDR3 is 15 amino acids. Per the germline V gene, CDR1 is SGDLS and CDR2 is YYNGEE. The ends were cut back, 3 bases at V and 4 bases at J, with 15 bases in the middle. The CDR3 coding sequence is TGTGCCAGCAGCGCCCACGATCGGAGATCAGATACGCAGTATTTT. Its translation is CASSAHDRRSDTQYF.

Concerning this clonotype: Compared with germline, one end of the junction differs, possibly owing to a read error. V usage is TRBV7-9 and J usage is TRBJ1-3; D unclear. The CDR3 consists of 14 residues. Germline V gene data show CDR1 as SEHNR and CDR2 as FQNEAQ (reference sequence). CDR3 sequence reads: CASSAPGGGNIIYF. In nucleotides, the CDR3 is TGTGCCAGCAGCGCCCCTGGAGGAGGGAACATCATATATTTT.

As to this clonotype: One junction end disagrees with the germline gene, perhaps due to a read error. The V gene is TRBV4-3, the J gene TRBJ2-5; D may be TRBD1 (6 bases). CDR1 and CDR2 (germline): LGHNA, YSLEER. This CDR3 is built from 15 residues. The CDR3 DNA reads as TGCGCCAGCAGCCAAGACAGGGGCTTCCAAGGGACCCAGTACTTC. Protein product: CASSQDRGFQGTQYF.

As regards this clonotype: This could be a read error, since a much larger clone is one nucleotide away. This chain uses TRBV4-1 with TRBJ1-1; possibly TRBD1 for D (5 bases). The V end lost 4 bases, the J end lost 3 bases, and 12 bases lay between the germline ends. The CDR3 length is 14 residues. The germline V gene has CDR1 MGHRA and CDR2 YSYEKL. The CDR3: CASSLGPLDTEAFF. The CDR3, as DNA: TGCGCCAGCAGCCTGGGACCGCTGGACACTGAAGCTTTCTTT.

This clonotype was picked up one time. CDR3 DNA: TGTGCCATCTCGGACAGGGGGCTAGCTAATGAAAAACTGTTTTTT. Amino acids: CAISDRGLANEKLFF. This chain joins TRBV25-1 and TRBJ1-4, with 11 bases identical to TRBD1. This CDR3 spans 15 amino acids. J lost 3 bases, V lost 10 bases, and 7 bases had no gene match. Germline V gene sequence: CDR1 MGHDK, CDR2 SYGVNS.

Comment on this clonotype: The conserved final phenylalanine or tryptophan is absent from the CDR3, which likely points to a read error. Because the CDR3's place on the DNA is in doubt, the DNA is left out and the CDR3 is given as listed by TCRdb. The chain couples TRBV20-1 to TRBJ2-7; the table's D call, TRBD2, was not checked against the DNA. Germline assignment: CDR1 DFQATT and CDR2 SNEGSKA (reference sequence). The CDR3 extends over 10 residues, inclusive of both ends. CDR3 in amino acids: CSARDLGLAG.

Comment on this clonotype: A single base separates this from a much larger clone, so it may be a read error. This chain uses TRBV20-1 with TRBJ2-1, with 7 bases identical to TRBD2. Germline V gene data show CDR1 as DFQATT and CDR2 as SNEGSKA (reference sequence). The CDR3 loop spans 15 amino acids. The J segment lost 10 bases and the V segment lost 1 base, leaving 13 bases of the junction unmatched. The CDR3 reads CSARVFAGVIHEQFF. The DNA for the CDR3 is TGCAGTGCTAGAGTGTTCGCGGGAGTTATTCACGAGCAGTTCTTC.

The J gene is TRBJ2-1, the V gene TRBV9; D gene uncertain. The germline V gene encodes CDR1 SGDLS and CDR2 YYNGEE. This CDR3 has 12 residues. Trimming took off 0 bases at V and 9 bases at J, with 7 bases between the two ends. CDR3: CASSVVSSEQFF. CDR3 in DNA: TGTGCCAGCAGCGTAGTAAGCTCTGAGCAGTTCTTC.

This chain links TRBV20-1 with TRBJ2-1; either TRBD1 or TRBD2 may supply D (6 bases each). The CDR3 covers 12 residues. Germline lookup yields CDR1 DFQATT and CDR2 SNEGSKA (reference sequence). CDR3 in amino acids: CSSTGALNEQFF. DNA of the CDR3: TGCAGCTCGACGGGGGCCTTGAATGAGCAGTTCTTC.

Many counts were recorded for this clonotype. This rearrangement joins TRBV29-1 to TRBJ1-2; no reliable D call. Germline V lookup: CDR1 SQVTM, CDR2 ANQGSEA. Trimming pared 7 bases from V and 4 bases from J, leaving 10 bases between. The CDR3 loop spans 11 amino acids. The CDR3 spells CSAIQVYGYTF. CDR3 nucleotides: TGCAGCGCCATTCAAGTCTATGGCTACACCTTC.

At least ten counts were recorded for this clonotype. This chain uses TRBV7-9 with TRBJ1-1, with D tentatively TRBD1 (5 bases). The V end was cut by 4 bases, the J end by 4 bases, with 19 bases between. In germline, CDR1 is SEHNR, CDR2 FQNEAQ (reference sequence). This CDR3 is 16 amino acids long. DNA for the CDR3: TGTGCCAGCAGCTCCTCCGATAGGATCGGGGGCACTGAAGCTTTCTTT. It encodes CASSSSDRIGGTEAFF.

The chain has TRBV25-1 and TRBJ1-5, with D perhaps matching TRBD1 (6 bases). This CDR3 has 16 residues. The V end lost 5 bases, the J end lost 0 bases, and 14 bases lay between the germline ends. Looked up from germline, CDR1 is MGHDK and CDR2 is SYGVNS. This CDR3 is CASSLSGTFSNQPQHF. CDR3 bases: TGTGCCAGCAGTTTAAGCGGGACATTTAGCAATCAGCCCCAGCATTTT.

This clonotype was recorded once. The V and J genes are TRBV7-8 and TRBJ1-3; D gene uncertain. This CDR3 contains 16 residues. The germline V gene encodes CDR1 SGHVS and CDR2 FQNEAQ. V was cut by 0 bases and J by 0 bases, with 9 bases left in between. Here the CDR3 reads CASSLAHGSSGNTIYF. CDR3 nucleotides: TGTGCCAGCAGCTTAGCGCACGGGAGCTCTGGAAACACCATATATTTT.

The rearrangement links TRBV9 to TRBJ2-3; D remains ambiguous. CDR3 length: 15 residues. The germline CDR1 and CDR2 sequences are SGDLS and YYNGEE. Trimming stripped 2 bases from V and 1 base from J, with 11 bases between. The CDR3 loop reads CASSVKGTGTDTQYF. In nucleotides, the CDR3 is TGTGCCAGCAGCGTTAAGGGCACGGGCACAGATACGCAGTATTTT.

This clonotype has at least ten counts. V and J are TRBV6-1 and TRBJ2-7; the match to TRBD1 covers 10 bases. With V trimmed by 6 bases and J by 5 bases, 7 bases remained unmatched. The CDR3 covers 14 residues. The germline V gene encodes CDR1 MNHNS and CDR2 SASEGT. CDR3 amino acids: CASRGRDRGHEQYF. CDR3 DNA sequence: TGTGCCAGCAGAGGACGGGACAGGGGCCACGAGCAGTACTTC.

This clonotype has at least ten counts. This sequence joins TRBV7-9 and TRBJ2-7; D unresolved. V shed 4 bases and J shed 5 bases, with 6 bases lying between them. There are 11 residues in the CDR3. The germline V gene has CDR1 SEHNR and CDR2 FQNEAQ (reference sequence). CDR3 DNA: TGTGCCAGCAGCTCAGACGACGAGCAGTACTTC. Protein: CASSSDDEQYF. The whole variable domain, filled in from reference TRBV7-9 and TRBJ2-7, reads DTGVSQNPRHKITKRGQNVTFRCDPISEHNRLYWYRQTLGQGPEFLTYFQNEAQLEKSRLLSDRFSAERPKGSFSTLEIQRTEQGDSAMYLCASSSDDEQYFGPGTRLTVT.

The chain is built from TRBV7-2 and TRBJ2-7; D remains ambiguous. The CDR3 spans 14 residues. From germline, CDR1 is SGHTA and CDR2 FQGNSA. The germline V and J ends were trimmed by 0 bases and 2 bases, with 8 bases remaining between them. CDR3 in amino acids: CASSLATQTYEQYF. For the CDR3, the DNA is TGTGCCAGCAGCTTAGCTACTCAGACCTACGAGCAGTACTTC.

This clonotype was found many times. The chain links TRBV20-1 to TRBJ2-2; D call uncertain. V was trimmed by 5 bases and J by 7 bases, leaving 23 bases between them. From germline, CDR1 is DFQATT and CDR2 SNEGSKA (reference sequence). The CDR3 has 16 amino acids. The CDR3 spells CSAQTPGSVVRGELFF. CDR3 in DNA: TGCAGTGCTCAGACACCCGGATCAGTGGTTCGCGGGGAGCTGTTTTTT.

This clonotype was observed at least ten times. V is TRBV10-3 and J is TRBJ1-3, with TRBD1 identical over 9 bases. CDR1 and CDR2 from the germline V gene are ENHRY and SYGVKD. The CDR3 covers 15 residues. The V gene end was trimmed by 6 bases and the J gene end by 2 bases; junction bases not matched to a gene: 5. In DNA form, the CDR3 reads TGTGCCATCAGCGGAAGACAGGGGGCTGGAAACACCATATATTTT. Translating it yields CAISGRQGAGNTIYF.

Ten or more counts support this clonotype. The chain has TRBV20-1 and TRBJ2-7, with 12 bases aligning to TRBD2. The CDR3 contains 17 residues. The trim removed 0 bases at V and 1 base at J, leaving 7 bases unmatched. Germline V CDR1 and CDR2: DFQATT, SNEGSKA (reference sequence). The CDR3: CSARDLGTSGQSYEQYF. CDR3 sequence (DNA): TGCAGTGCTAGAGACCTAGGGACTAGCGGGCAATCCTACGAGCAGTACTTC.

DNA for the CDR3: TGCAGCGTATGCGGACAGGGGTCGACCACAGATACGCAGTATTTT. Its protein product is CSVCGQGSTTDTQYF. The gene calls are TRBV29-1 and TRBJ2-3, with TRBD1 identical over 9 bases. This CDR3 region has 15 residues. From germline, CDR1 is SQVTM and CDR2 ANQGSEA. The V segment lost 6 bases and the J segment 2 bases; nucleotides outside the gene matches: 9.

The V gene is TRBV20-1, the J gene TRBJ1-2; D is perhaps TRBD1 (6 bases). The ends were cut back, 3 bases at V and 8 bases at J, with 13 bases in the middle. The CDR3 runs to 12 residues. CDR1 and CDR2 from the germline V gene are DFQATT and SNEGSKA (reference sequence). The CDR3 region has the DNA TGCAGTGCTAGTCGGGGGGCGGAAGGCTACACCTTC. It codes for CSASRGAEGYTF.

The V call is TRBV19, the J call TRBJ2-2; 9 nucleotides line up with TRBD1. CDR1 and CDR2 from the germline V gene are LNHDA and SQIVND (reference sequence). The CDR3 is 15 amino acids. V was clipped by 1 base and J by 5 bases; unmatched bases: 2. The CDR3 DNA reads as TGTGCCAGTAGTATAGGGGACAGGGTTACCGGGGAGCTGTTTTTT. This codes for CASSIGDRVTGELFF.

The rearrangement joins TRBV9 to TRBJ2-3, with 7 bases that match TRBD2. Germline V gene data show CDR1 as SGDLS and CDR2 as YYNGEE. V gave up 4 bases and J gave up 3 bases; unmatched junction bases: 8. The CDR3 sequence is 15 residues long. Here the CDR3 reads CASSRTSVGTDTQYF. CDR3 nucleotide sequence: TGTGCCAGCAGCAGAACTAGCGTAGGAACAGATACGCAGTATTTT.

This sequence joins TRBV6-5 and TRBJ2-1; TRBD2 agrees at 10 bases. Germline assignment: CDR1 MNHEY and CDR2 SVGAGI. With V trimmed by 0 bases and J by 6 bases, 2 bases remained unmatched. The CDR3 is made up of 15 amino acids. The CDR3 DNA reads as TGTGCCAGCAGTTACTCTAGCGGGGGGCCCAATGAGCAGTTCTTC. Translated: CASSYSSGGPNEQFF.

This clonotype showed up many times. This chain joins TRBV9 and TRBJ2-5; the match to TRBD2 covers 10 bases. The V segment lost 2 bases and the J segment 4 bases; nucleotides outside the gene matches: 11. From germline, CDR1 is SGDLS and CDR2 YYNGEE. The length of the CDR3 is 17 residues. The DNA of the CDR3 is TGTGCCAGCAGCGTCCTCGCTAGCGGGGGTCCGAGAGAGACCCAGTACTTC. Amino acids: CASSVLASGGPRETQYF.

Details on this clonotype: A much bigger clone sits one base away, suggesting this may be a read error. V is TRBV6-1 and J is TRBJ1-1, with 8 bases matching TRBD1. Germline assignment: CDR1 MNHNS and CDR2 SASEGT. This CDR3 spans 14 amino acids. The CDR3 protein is CASSQKGQGTEAFF. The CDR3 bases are TGCGCCAGCAGCCAAAAAGGACAGGGCACTGAAGCTTTCTTT.